This TCR beta chain was found in a study of cytomegalovirus exposure and HLA in healthy donors. Germline V CDR1 and CDR2: LNHNV, YYDKDF (reference sequence). Trimming pared 1 base from V and 4 bases from J, leaving 14 bases between. CDR3 length equals 16 residues. PCR used 60 Vbeta primers and 13 Jbeta primers. Libraries were prepared by immunoSEQ multiplex PCR; TCRdb keeps only in-frame clonotypes and omits some of them. The sample consists of 280,000 or so clones, around nine tenths of them appearing once. The gene calls are TRBV15 and TRBJ1-5; no reliable D call. The sequence derives from a woman aged 18-30 years in good health and CMV-seronegative. Sequenced input: PBMCs. The CDR3 DNA is TGTGCCACCAGCAGAGGAGGTCAGCAGTCGAATCAGCCCCAGCATTTT. Amino acids: CATSRGGQQSNQPQHF.